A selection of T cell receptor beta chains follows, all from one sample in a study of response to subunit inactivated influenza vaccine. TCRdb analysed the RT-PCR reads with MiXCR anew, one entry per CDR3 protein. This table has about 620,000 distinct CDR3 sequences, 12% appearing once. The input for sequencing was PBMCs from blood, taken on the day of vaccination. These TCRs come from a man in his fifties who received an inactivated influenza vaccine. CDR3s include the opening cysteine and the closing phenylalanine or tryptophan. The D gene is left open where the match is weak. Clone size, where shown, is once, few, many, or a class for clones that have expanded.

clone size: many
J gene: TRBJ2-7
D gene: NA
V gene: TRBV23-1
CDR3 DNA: TGCGCCAGCAGTCTAGGCCAAAGGGACTACGAGCAGTACTTC
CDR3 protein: CASSLGQRDYEQYF

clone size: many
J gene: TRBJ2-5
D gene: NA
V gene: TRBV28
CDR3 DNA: TGTGCCACCGACCGAGGGGGGGGGTACCAATTAAGGCCCGATGAGACCCAGTACTTC
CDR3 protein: CATDRGGGYQLRPDETQYF

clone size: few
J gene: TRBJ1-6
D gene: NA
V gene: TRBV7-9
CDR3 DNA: TGTGCCAGCGAGAACGGTCCCCTCCGTAATTCACCCCTCCACTTT
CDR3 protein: CASENGPLRNSPLHF

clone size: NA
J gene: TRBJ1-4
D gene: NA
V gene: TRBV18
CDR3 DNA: TGTGCCAGCTCACCAATCGGAGATGGCTACAGGGCGTTGAATGAAAAACTGTTTTTT
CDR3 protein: CASSPIGDGYRALNEKLFF

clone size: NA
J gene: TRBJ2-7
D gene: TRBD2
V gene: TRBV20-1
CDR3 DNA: TGCAGTGCTAGTCGGGCGGGGGGTTTAAACGAGCAGTACTTC
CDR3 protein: CSASRAGGLNEQYF

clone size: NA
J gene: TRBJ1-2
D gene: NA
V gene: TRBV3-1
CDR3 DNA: TGTGCCAGCAGCCCCATCGGGGGGGCGAGAGGCTACACCTTC
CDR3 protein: CASSPIGGARGYTF

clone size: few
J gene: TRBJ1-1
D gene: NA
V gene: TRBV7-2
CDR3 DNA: TGTGCCAGCAGCTTGGCCCCAGGGATTGGAGCTTTCTTT
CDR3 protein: CASSLAPGIGAFF

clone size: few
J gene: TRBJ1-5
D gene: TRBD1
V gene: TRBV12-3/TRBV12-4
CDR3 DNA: TGTGCCAGCAGGCTAACTGGGACAGGGGGCAATCAGCCCCAGCATTTT
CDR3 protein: CASRLTGTGGNQPQHF

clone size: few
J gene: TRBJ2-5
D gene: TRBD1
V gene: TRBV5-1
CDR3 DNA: TGCGCCAGCAGCTTGAATCTGGGGACAGGGGGATTGGAGACCCAGTACTTC
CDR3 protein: CASSLNLGTGGLETQYF

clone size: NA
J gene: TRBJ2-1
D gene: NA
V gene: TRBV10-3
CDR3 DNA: TGTGCCATCAGTGATCAGGGATCGAGAATAGGGGACAATGAGCAGTTCTTC
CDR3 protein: CAISDQGSRIGDNEQFF

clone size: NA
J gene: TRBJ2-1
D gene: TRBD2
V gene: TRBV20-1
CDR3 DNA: TGCAGTGCTAGAGAAATGACTAGCGGGAGGTATAATGAGCAGTTCTTC
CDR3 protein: CSAREMTSGRYNEQFF

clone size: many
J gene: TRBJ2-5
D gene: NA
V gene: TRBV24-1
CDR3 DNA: TGTGCCACCAGTGACCTGGACACTGACGAGACCCAGTACTTC
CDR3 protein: CATSDLDTDETQYF

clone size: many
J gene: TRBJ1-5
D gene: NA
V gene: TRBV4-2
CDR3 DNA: TGTGCCAGCAGCCAAGAAGCAGGGCGCAATCAGCCCCAGCATTTT
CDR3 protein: CASSQEAGRNQPQHF

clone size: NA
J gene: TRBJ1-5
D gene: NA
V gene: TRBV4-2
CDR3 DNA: TGTGCCAGCAGCCCCGGGACCCACTGCCAGCCCCAGCATTTT
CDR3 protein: CASSPGTHCQPQHF

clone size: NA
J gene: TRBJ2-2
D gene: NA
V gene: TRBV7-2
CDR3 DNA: TGTGCCAGCAGCTGGGAGCTGATGAACACCGGGGAGCTGTTTTTT
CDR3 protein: CASSWELMNTGELFF

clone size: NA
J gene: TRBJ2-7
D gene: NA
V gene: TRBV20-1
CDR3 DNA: TGCAGTGCTAGGAGCGGCTTTACAGGGTCCTACGGTCGATACTACGAGCAGTACTTC
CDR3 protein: CSARSGFTGSYGRYYEQYF

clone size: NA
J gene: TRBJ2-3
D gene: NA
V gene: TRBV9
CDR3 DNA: TGTGCCAGCAGCGTAGCTCCTAGCGACATCGGAGGTACAGATACGCAGTATTTT
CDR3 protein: CASSVAPSDIGGTDTQYF

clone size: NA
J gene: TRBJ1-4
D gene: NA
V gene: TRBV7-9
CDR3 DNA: TGTGCCAGCAGCCCAACAGGGCTTAATGGTGAAAAACTGTTTTTT
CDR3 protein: CASSPTGLNGEKLFF

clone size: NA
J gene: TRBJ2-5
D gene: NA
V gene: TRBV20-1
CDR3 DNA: TGCAGTGCAAGGGACTCCCGCGGGGAGACCCAGTACTTC
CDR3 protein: CSARDSRGETQYF

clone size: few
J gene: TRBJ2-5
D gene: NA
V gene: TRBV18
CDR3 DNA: TGTGCCAGCTCACCACTTCGCGGGAAAGAGACCCAGTACTTC
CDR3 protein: CASSPLRGKETQYF

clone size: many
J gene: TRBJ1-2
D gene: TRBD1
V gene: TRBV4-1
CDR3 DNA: TGCGCCAGCAGCCAAGACCGGGACAGCTATGGCTACACCTTC
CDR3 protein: CASSQDRDSYGYTF

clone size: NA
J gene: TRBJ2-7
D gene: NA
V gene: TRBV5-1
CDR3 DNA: TGCGCCAGCTCGTCTTGGCAGGGGTTGGACGAGCAGTACTTC
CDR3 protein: CASSSWQGLDEQYF